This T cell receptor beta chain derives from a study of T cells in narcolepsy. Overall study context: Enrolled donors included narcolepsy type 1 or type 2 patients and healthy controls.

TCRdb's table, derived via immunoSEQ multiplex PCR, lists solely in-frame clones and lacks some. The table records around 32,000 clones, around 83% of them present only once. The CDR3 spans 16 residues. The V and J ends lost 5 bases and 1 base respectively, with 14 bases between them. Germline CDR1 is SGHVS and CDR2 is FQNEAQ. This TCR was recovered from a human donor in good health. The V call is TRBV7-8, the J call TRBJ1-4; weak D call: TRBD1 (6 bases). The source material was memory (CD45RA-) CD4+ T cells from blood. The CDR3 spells CASSVEQGGTNEKLFF. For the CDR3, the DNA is TGTGCCAGCAGCGTGGAACAGGGTGGAACTAATGAAAAACTGTTTTTT.